Each of the 11 T cell receptor beta chains below was sequenced from the same sample in a study of cytomegalovirus exposure and HLA in healthy donors (dated by TCRdb to 2017 to 2019). The library was obtained by the immunoSEQ multiplex PCR assay. TCRdb holds this immuneACCESS table with in-frame rearrangements only. Some clones are missing; in checked studies, unresolved V genes explain under half, and the rest has no known cause. Across this sample there are over 60,000 clones, with nearly 96% seen only once. Clones ranked in the top ten supply about 4.6% of the sample. The material sequenced was PBMCs. The receptors stem from a woman aged 18-30 years in good health and CMV-seropositive.

The chain joins TRBV5-4 to TRBJ2-2; D unclear. V was trimmed by 4 bases and J by 3 bases, leaving 4 bases between them. The CDR3 has 12 amino acids. CDR1 SGHNT and CDR2 YYREEE come from the germline V gene (reference sequence). Written as DNA, the CDR3 is TGTGCCAGCAGCCCTCACACCGGGGAGCTGTTTTTT. Translated: CASSPHTGELFF.

The V call is TRBV11-2, the J call TRBJ2-2; 13 nucleotides agree with TRBD2. Germline V gene sequence: CDR1 SGHAT, CDR2 FQNNGV. This CDR3 is built from 18 residues. J lost 7 bases, V lost 5 bases, and 13 bases had no gene match. CDR3 sequence (DNA): TGTGCCAGCAGCCGGGGGCCACTAGCGGGAGGGCATATCGGGGAGCTGTTTTTT. It yields the protein CASSRGPLAGGHIGELFF.

This chain links TRBV28 with TRBJ2-7, with D possibly TRBD2 on 5 matching bases. Germline values: CDR1 MDHEN, CDR2 SYDVKM. This CDR3 region has 13 residues. With 6 bases removed from V and 5 bases from J, the gap between germline ends came to 14 bases. CDR3 amino acids: CASRFRGNHEQYF. In DNA form, the CDR3 reads TGTGCCAGCAGATTTAGAGGGAACCACGAGCAGTACTTC.

CDR3 bases: TGTGCCAGCAGACAGGGTCCGAACACCGGGGAGCTGTTTTTT. Translating gives CASRQGPNTGELFF. This chain joins TRBV2 and TRBJ2-2, with a weak D call TRBD1 (6 bases). The V gene's germline CDR1 is SNHLY and CDR2 FYNNEI. The CDR3 has 14 amino acids. V was trimmed by 6 bases and J by 0 bases, leaving 8 bases between them.

The CDR3 region has the DNA TGTGCCAGCATTCAGGGGGTTTACCGCTACGAGCAGTACTTC. Its protein is CASIQGVYRYEQYF. V gene TRBV2 combines with J gene TRBJ2-7, with TRBD1 matching 7 bases. V lost 7 bases to trimming and J lost 3 bases; unmatched junction nucleotides: 9. This CDR3 contains 14 residues. CDR1 is SNHLY, CDR2 FYNNEI, per germline.

This chain links TRBV30 with TRBJ2-7; tentative D call: TRBD2 (5 bases). In germline, CDR1 is GTSNPN, CDR2 SVGIG (reference sequence). Trimming cost V 4 bases and J 7 bases, with 14 bases left between them. The CDR3 contains 12 residues. CDR3 DNA: TGTGCCTGGATAGGGCTGAGAGGGGAGCAGTACTTC. Translation: CAWIGLRGEQYF.

The chain combines TRBV7-2 with TRBJ2-7, with TRBD2 matching over 12 bases. The CDR3 length is 13 residues. Germline values: CDR1 SGHTA, CDR2 FQGNSA. V dropped 5 bases and J dropped 7; count of bases not matched to a gene: 3. The chain's CDR3 is CASSIGLAGEQYF. Written as DNA, the CDR3 is TGTGCCAGCAGCATTGGACTAGCGGGGGAGCAGTACTTC.

J is TRBJ1-1 and V is TRBV7-8; D uncertain. V was shortened by 6 bases and J by 4 bases, with 18 bases between the two germline ends. The CDR3 totals 15 residues. The V gene's germline CDR1 is SGHVS and CDR2 FQNEAQ. CDR3 DNA sequence: TGTGCCAGCAGACCCCCCGCAGATCTCGCCACTGAAGCTTTCTTT. Translation gives CASRPPADLATEAFF.

The V gene is TRBV10-3, the J gene TRBJ2-1; tentatively, D is TRBD2 (6 bases). Trimming took off 3 bases at V and 7 bases at J, with 10 bases between the two ends. The CDR3 runs 13 residues. Germline values: CDR1 ENHRY, CDR2 SYGVKD. The CDR3 loop is CAISDRGTNEQFF. CDR3 coding DNA: TGTGCCATCAGTGACCGCGGGACGAATGAGCAGTTCTTC.

This clone was seen a single time. The chain couples TRBV7-9 to TRBJ2-3; D not resolved. Germline V gives CDR1 SEHNR, CDR2 FQNEAQ (reference sequence). CDR3 length: 13 residues. V gave up 5 bases and J gave up 5 bases, with 11 bases separating them. CDR3 in amino acids: CASSLLYLDTQYF. The CDR3, as DNA: TGTGCCAGCAGCCTATTATATTTAGATACGCAGTATTTT.

The chain carries TRBV5-4 and TRBJ2-3, with TRBD2 as a possible D gene (7 bases). This CDR3 is built from 16 residues. The V and J ends lost 2 bases and 3 bases respectively, with 16 bases between them. CDR1 and CDR2 from the germline V gene are SGHNT and YYREEE (reference sequence). For the CDR3, the DNA is TGTGCCAGCAGCTTTCCCATGGGGGGGGCTACAGATACGCAGTATTTT. This translates into CASSFPMGGATDTQYF.